The 15 T cell receptor beta chains below all came from one sample that was sequenced in a study of T cells in tuberculosis. Time point here: new active TB diagnosis, blood taken before or within 7 days of starting treatment. Data came from immunoSEQ multiplex PCR; TCRdb stores just in-frame clones and leaves some out. The top ten hold more than 1.4% of the sample, which has about 53,000 clones, 90% to 95% seen once. Sequences were derived from PBMCs, sampled at tuberculosis diagnosis. These receptors were collected from an adult with tuberculosis.

The CDR3, as DNA: TGTGCCGCCCTGGGGCAATTGAACACTGAAGCTTTCTTT. Translating it yields CAALGQLNTEAFF. The J gene is TRBJ1-1, the V gene TRBV18; a weak D match, TRBD1 (5 bases). The germline CDR1 and CDR2 sequences are KGHSH and LQKENI. This CDR3 spans 13 amino acids. Trimming pared 11 bases from V and 0 bases from J, leaving 13 bases between.

The chain joins TRBV2 to TRBJ1-2, with 8 bases fitting TRBD1. This CDR3 comprises 14 residues. V shed 7 bases, J shed 0 bases, and the junction held 4 bases outside the gene matches. Looked up from germline, CDR1 is SNHLY and CDR2 is FYNNEI. CDR3 loop: CASTTGVSNYGYTF. As DNA, the CDR3 is TGTGCCAGCACGACAGGGGTGTCTAACTATGGCTACACCTTC.

V and J are TRBV6-5 and TRBJ1-3, with D unclear. CDR3 size: 16 residues. V was pared by 0 bases and J by 0 bases, with 9 bases between. Per germline, CDR1 MNHEY and CDR2 SVGAGI. CDR3 in amino acids: CASSYSSPDSGNTIYF. The CDR3 coding sequence is TGTGCCAGCAGTTACTCGAGCCCCGACTCTGGAAACACCATATATTTT.

The rearrangement links TRBV5-8 to TRBJ2-7; D remains unclear. V lost 0 bases and J lost 2, with 9 bases in between. The germline V gene has CDR1 SGHTS and CDR2 YDEGEE. This CDR3 is 14 amino acids long. The CDR3: CASSLAGRTYEQYF. The CDR3 coding sequence is TGTGCCAGCAGCTTGGCCGGCAGGACCTACGAGCAGTACTTC.

The chain combines TRBV12-5 with TRBJ1-1, with unresolved D. The CDR3 has 15 amino acids. V gave up 2 bases and J gave up 5 bases, with 15 bases separating them. Germline V lookup: CDR1 LGHNT, CDR2 FRNRAP. CDR3 loop: CASGLPHMRETEAFF. The CDR3 coding sequence is TGTGCTAGTGGTTTGCCACATATGAGGGAGACTGAAGCTTTCTTT.

Notes on this clone: One end of the junction fails to match germline, which may point to a read error. The chain recombines TRBV6-5 with TRBJ2-7, with 9 nucleotides matching TRBD1. The CDR3 runs to 13 residues. The germline CDR1 and CDR2 sequences are MNHEY and SVGAGI. The CDR3 here is CASRRPGQGSPLF. CDR3 coding DNA: TGTGCCAGCAGGAGACCGGGACAGGGCTCCCCACTCTTC.

The chain combines TRBV30 with TRBJ1-3; tentative D call: TRBD1 (5 bases). There are 15 residues in the CDR3. Looked up from germline, CDR1 is GTSNPN and CDR2 is SVGIG (reference sequence). The V end was cut by 2 bases, the J end by 5 bases, with 16 bases between. The CDR3 DNA is TGTGCCTGGAGTACATGGGGCGGGACCCGAAACACCATATATTTT. It is translated as CAWSTWGGTRNTIYF.

The rearrangement uses TRBV5-1 and TRBJ2-1; 11 nucleotides agree with TRBD2. This CDR3 comprises 17 residues. Germline values: CDR1 SGHRS, CDR2 YFSETQ. After removal of 0 bases from V and 5 bases from J, the junction contained 7 bases not matched to a gene. CDR3 sequence (DNA): TGCGCCAGCAGCTTGGTCCCTAGCGGGAGGATTGACAATGAGCAGTTCTTC. This codes for CASSLVPSGRIDNEQFF.

This clone was counted once. The genes are TRBV5-4 and TRBJ1-1; D unresolved. The germline V and J ends were trimmed by 1 base and 4 bases, with 5 bases remaining between them. The length of the CDR3 is 12 residues. Germline CDR1 is SGHNT and CDR2 is YYREEE (reference sequence). CDR3 DNA sequence: TGTGCCAGCAGCTTGTCCAGCACTGAAGCTTTCTTT. Translated, it gives CASSLSSTEAFF.

The rearrangement joins TRBV6-5 to TRBJ1-5; D gene ambiguous. The germline CDR1 and CDR2 sequences are MNHEY and SVGAGI. V dropped 6 bases and J dropped 6 bases, with 15 bases sitting between them. The CDR3 runs 14 residues. The CDR3: CASSRDPFGQPQHF. The CDR3 nucleotides read TGTGCCAGCAGCCGCGATCCGTTCGGTCAGCCCCAGCATTTT.

The rearrangement links TRBV7-9 to TRBJ1-5; 8 nucleotides match TRBD1. CDR3 length: 16 residues. Germline loops: CDR1 SEHNR, CDR2 FQNEAQ (reference sequence). The trim removed 2 bases at V and 4 bases at J, leaving 7 bases unmatched. CDR3 in DNA: TGTGCCAGCAGCTTAAGTTCGGGACAGGTTAATCAGCCCCAGCATTTT. The encoded protein is CASSLSSGQVNQPQHF.

This rearrangement joins TRBV4-1 to TRBJ2-1; 7 bases align to TRBD2. The germline V gene encodes CDR1 MGHRA and CDR2 YSYEKL. The CDR3 runs 19 residues. Trimming took 1 base from V and 0 from J; bases not matched to a gene: 12. The CDR3 loop is CASSQARRERSSSYNEQFF. In DNA form, the CDR3 reads TGCGCCAGCAGCCAAGCGCGGCGGGAGCGCTCCAGCTCCTACAATGAGCAGTTCTTC.

This chain uses TRBV9 with TRBJ2-1; D perhaps matches TRBD1 (5 bases). Germline V gene data show CDR1 as SGDLS and CDR2 as YYNGEE. Trimming stripped 0 bases from V and 3 bases from J, with 10 bases between. The CDR3 loop spans 15 amino acids. CDR3 amino acids: CASSVGQGVYNEQFF. In nucleotides, the CDR3 is TGTGCCAGCAGCGTAGGGCAGGGTGTCTACAATGAGCAGTTCTTC.

The chain couples TRBV5-1 to TRBJ2-7; 10 bases are a match to TRBD1. J lost 5 bases, V lost 0 bases, and 5 bases had no gene match. CDR1 is SGHRS and CDR2 is YFSETQ in the germline V gene. This CDR3 is 15 amino acids long. CDR3 region: CASSLGGQGIDEQYF. CDR3 sequence (DNA): TGCGCCAGCAGCTTGGGGGGACAGGGGATCGACGAGCAGTACTTC.

This chain uses TRBV5-6 with TRBJ2-1, with D perhaps TRBD1 (5 bases). The germline CDR1 and CDR2 sequences are SGHDT and YYEEEE. The CDR3 is 12 residues long. Deletions cut 1 base from V and 9 bases from J, with 8 bases between. The DNA for the CDR3 is TGTGCCAGCAGCTTGAGACAGCTTGAGCAGTTCTTC. Translating gives CASSLRQLEQFF.